Listed here are 10 T cell receptor beta chains from one sample, sequenced in a study of CD8 T cells in ankylosing spondylitis. These receptors lack a known antigen. TCRdb recomputed calls from the 5' RACE reads with MiXCR, one row per CDR3 protein. The sample has roughly 670,000 distinct CDR3 sequences, 19% seen once. Overall study results and limits: Made up of several highly homologous variants, a TCR beta motif appeared characteristic of ankylosing spondylitis blood.

Material: blood, either unsorted or a sorted T cell fraction (not recorded which). These receptors were obtained from a male donor with ankylosing spondylitis.

There are a few counts of this clonotype. The chain couples TRBV20-1 to TRBJ1-5; the match to TRBD1 covers 9 bases. V was pared by 1 base and J by 8 bases, with 6 bases of the junction left unmatched. This CDR3 is built from 14 residues. Looked up from germline, CDR1 is DFQATT and CDR2 is SNEGSKA (reference sequence). Written as DNA, the CDR3 is TGCAGTGCTAGAGGGGACAGGGTACTGGAGCCCCAGCATTTT. Its translation is CSARGDRVLEPQHF.

This clonotype was counted between two and nine times. The rearrangement uses TRBV4-3 and TRBJ1-1; D is perhaps TRBD1 (6 bases). Germline V gene data show CDR1 as LGHNA and CDR2 as YSLEER. V lost 4 bases and J 0 bases, leaving 18 bases between the germline ends. The CDR3 spans 17 residues. The CDR3 spells CASSLKYAGHLNTEAFF. Written as DNA, the CDR3 is TGCGCCAGCAGCCTAAAATACGCGGGACACCTGAACACTGAAGCTTTCTTT.

This clonotype was seen a handful of times. The chain carries TRBV12-3 or TRBV12-4 and TRBJ2-2, with D perhaps given as TRBD1 or TRBD2 (6 bases each). Trimming shortened V by 3 bases and J by 5 bases, and 13 bases separated the two germline ends. This CDR3 has 15 amino acids. The CDR3 DNA reads TGTGCCAGCAGTTTTGGGGGGCCAAAGACCGGGGAGCTGTTTTTT. Protein: CASSFGGPKTGELFF.

This clonotype occurred a few times. V usage is TRBV12-3 or TRBV12-4 and J usage is TRBJ1-4; D unresolved. This CDR3 comprises 12 residues. V was trimmed by 1 base and J by 8 bases, leaving 5 bases between them. CDR3 DNA sequence: TGTGCCAGCAGTTTAGTGGAAGAAAAACTGTTTTTT. It yields the protein CASSLVEEKLFF.

The V gene is TRBV4-3, the J gene TRBJ1-5; D may be TRBD1 (5 bases). V gave up 1 base and J gave up 6 bases, with 10 bases separating them. The germline V gene has CDR1 LGHNA and CDR2 YSLEER. The CDR3 loop spans 14 amino acids. This CDR3 reads CASSQGRGAQPQHF. In DNA form, the CDR3 reads TGCGCCAGCAGCCAAGGTCGGGGCGCTCAGCCCCAGCATTTT.

The chain employs TRBV7-3 and TRBJ2-3; TRBD2 agrees at 9 bases. With V trimmed by 1 base and J by 7 bases, 9 bases remained unmatched. The CDR3 consists of 16 residues. Germline loops: CDR1 SGHTA, CDR2 FQGTGA. The CDR3, as DNA: TGTGCCAGCAGCTTAAGCGATAGCGGGAGTGGATATACGCAGTATTTT. Amino acid sequence: CASSLSDSGSGYTQYF.

There are many counts of this clonotype. The rearrangement links TRBV10-3 to TRBJ2-1; the D gene is possibly TRBD2 (6 bases). This CDR3 contains 17 residues. Looked up from germline, CDR1 is ENHRY and CDR2 is SYGVKD. The germline V and J ends were trimmed by 7 bases and 0 bases, with 19 bases remaining between them. The CDR3 loop is CAIKDGAEGGSYNEQFF. As DNA, the CDR3 is TGTGCCATCAAAGATGGAGCGGAGGGAGGCTCCTACAATGAGCAGTTCTTC.

The sample holds a few counts of this clonotype. The rearrangement uses TRBV29-1 and TRBJ2-7; 9 nucleotides agree with TRBD1. The junction had 10 bases not matched to a gene; V was cut back by 7 bases and J by 3 bases. Looked up from germline, CDR1 is SQVTM and CDR2 is ANQGSEA. The CDR3 loop spans 14 amino acids. CDR3 protein: CSAGGGQGDYEQYF. In nucleotides, the CDR3 is TGCAGCGCTGGGGGGGGACAGGGTGACTACGAGCAGTACTTC.

The rearrangement joins TRBV12-3 or TRBV12-4 to TRBJ2-5; possible D gene TRBD2, 7 bases. The CDR3 has 14 amino acids. Between the trimmed V and J ends, which lost 3 bases and 5 bases, there was a span of 13 bases. As DNA, the CDR3 is TGTGCCAGCAGTTTTGGGGGGGGCGTCGAGACCCAGTACTTC. Translation: CASSFGGGVETQYF.

This clonotype showed up just a few times. CDR3 nucleotides: TGTGCCAGCAGTTACCCAAGGACAGGGGGGGCCTATAATTCACCCCTCCACTTT. Amino acids: CASSYPRTGGAYNSPLHF. The chain combines TRBV6-5 with TRBJ1-6, with 10 bases aligning to TRBD1. The CDR3 has 18 amino acids. J was trimmed by 2 bases and V by 2 bases; bases with no gene match: 6. CDR1 MNHEY and CDR2 SVGAGI come from the germline V gene.